This T cell receptor (beta chain) was retrieved from a study of blood T cells in healthy people across ages. Then a second PCR, running roughly 7 to 11 cycles, was carried out with a sample-barcoded 5' primer and a J-beta primer mix. Using its own MiXCR run on the 5' RACE reads, TCRdb lists one record per CDR3 protein. The top ten clones hold over 2.5% of a sample with 750,000 to 950,000 distinct CDR3 sequences, 25% to 30% of them seen once. The CDR3 has 14 amino acids. J was trimmed by 5 bases and V by 6 bases; bases with no gene match: 11. Germline-derived CDR1 and CDR2 are DFQATT and SNEGSKA (reference sequence). This clonotype was seen more than once but under ten times. This sample also belongs to another study, concerning T cells of mothers and their children. From that study: Slightly higher overlap, not significant, was seen in related mother-child pairs than in unrelated pairs.

This TCR derives from a boy younger than 18 in good health. This chain uses TRBV20-1 with TRBJ2-7; 9 bases fit TRBD2. Specimen: blood. Here the CDR3 DNA reads TGCAGTGCGGCTGACCCGGGACTAGCTAACGAGCAGTACTTC. Translating gives CSAADPGLANEQYF.